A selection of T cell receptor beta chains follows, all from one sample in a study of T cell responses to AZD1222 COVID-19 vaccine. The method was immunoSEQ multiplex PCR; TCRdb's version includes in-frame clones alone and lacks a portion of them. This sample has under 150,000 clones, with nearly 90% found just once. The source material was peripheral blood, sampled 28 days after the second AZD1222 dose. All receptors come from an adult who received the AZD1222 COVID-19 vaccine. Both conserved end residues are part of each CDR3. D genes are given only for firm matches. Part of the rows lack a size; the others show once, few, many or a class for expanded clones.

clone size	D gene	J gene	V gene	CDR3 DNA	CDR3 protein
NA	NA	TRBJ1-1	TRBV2	TGTGCCAGCAGTGAAGCAGGGTTTAACACTGAAGCTTTCTTT	CASSEAGFNTEAFF
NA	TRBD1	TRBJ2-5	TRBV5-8	TGTGCCAGCAGCTCCTGGACAGGGCGGGAGACCCAGTACTTC	CASSSWTGRETQYF
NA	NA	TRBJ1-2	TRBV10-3	TGTGCCATCAGTGTGCAGGGAGACTATGGCTACACCTTC	CAISVQGDYGYTF
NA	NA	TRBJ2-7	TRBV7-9	TGTGCCAGCAGCTTAGCTAGCGCCACGTACGAGCAGTACTTC	CASSLASATYEQYF
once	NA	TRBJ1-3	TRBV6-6	TGTGCCAGCAGTTACCGGGGACAAGCGGGTGGAAACACCATATATTTT	CASSYRGQAGGNTIYF
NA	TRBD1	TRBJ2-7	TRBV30	TGTGCCTGGAGTGTATTGGGGACCGGGACAGGGTATAACGAGCAGTACTTC	CAWSVLGTGTGYNEQYF
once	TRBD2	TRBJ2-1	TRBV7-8	TGTGCCAGCAGCTCTCTAGCGGGAGGGCCCAATGAGCAGTTCTTC	CASSSLAGGPNEQFF
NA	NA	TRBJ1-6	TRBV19	TGTGCCAGTACCGATATTTACACTTCTCGGAATTCACCCCTCCACTTT	CASTDIYTSRNSPLHF
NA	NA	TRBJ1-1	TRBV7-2	TGTGCCAGTAAGCTTAACAAGGGGGACACTGAAGCTTTCTTT	CASKLNKGDTEAFF
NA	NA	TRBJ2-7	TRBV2	TGTGCCAGCAGTTTCGTAATGTCGGGGGAGCAGTACTTC	CASSFVMSGEQYF
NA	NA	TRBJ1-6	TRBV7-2	TGTGCCAGCAGCGAAAGAAGGGGTAATTCACCCCTCCACTTT	CASSERRGNSPLHF
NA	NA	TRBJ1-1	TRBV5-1	TGCGCCAGCAGCTTGGTAGGAGGTATGGGGAACACTGAAGCTTTCTTT	CASSLVGGMGNTEAFF
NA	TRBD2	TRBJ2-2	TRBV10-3	TGTGCCATCAGTGAGAACGGGAGGGCCGGGGAGCTGTTTTTT	CAISENGRAGELFF
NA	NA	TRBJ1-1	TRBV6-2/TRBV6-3	TGTGCCAGCAGTTACGGGAGGGGCGACGGTGGAACTGAAGCTTTCTTT	CASSYGRGDGGTEAFF
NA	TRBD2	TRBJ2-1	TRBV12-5	TGTGCTAGTGGTTTGGGACTAGCGGAACGCAGGCAGTTCTTC	CASGLGLAERRQFF
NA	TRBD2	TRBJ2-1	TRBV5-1	TGCGCCAGCAGCGCAAGACTAGCGGGGGGGCCTTTGTTCTTC	CASSARLAGGPLFF
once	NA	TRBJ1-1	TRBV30	TGTGCCTGGAGTCGCCTAGGGAACACTGAAGCTTTCTTT	CAWSRLGNTEAFF
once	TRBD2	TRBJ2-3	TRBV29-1	TGCAGCGGGGGACTAGCGGGTTCCCCGCAGTATTTT	CSGGLAGSPQYF
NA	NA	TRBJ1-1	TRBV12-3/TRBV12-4	TGTGCCACCCGAGAGAACAGGGCCGGAGAAGCTTTCTTT	CATRENRAGEAFF
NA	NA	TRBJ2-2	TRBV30	TGTGCCTGGAGTCAAGGGGGGGCCGGGGAGCTGTTTTTT	CAWSQGGAGELFF